What follows are 26 T cell receptor beta chains derived from one specimen sequenced in a study of type 1 and type 2 diabetes patients. The PCR template was genomic DNA. The TCR beta CDR3 region was amplified using 30 forward and 13 reverse primers. MiXCR was run by TCRdb on the multiplex PCR reads, yielding one entry per CDR3 protein. The sample holds about 270,000 distinct CDR3 sequences, 40% to 50% seen once. Sequenced: peripheral blood mononuclear cells (PBMCs). The origin of the receptors is a man younger than 35 with type 2 diabetes.

CDR3 sequence: CASSSWGRTDTQYF. CDR3 sequence (DNA): TGTGCCAGCAGTTCGTGGGGGCGCACAGATACGCAGTATTTT. The chain employs TRBV28 and TRBJ2-3; weak D call: TRBD1 (6 bases). Germline V CDR1 and CDR2: MDHEN, SYDVKM. This CDR3 spans 14 amino acids. Trimming shortened V by 4 bases and J by 1 base, and 9 bases separated the two germline ends.

The V call is TRBV30, the J call TRBJ2-3, with no clear D. There are 11 residues in the CDR3. Trimming stripped 4 bases from V and 0 bases from J, with 2 bases between. CDR1 and CDR2 from the germline V gene are GTSNPN and SVGIG (reference sequence). CDR3 sequence reads: CAWTSTDTQYF. CDR3 in DNA: TGTGCCTGGACTAGCACAGATACGCAGTATTTT.

This clonotype was observed a handful of times. The DNA for the CDR3 is TGTGCCAGCAGCGACCGGGACAGCACAGATACGCAGTATTTT. This codes for CASSDRDSTDTQYF. The V gene is TRBV7-6, the J gene TRBJ2-3; D is possibly TRBD1 or TRBD2 (5 bases each). There are 14 residues in the CDR3. V lost 5 bases and J 0 bases, leaving 9 bases between the germline ends. Germline assignment: CDR1 SGHVS and CDR2 FNYEAQ.

This chain links TRBV10-1 with TRBJ2-3, with D unresolved. Germline assignment: CDR1 WNHNN and CDR2 SYGVQD (reference sequence). The CDR3 extends over 13 amino acids. V was pared by 4 bases and J by 5 bases, with 10 bases between. The CDR3 sequence is CASSVRRGDTQYF. The CDR3 nucleotides are TGCGCCAGCAGTGTTCGTCGAGGAGATACGCAGTATTTT.

This clonotype has a handful of counts. The rearrangement links TRBV10-2 to TRBJ2-1; D could derive from TRBD1 or TRBD2 (5 bases each). The germline V gene encodes CDR1 WSHSY and CDR2 SAAADI. There are 11 residues in the CDR3. The germline V and J ends were trimmed by 6 bases and 14 bases, with 14 bases remaining between them. The CDR3 region has the DNA TGCGCCAGCAGGGGACCCCCTGTGGAGTTCTTC. This translates into CASRGPPVEFF.

There are a few counts of this clonotype. The V and J genes are TRBV19 and TRBJ2-2; D may be TRBD1 (5 bases). Per the germline V gene, CDR1 is LNHDA and CDR2 is SQIVND (reference sequence). The CDR3 contains 15 residues. Between the trimmed V and J ends, which lost 5 bases and 6 bases, there was a span of 16 bases. The CDR3 protein is CASSYRQGKAGELFF. The CDR3 nucleotides are TGTGCCAGTAGTTATCGGCAGGGCAAGGCCGGGGAGCTGTTTTTT.

The chain employs TRBV6-6 and TRBJ2-5; 15 nucleotides align to TRBD2. Germline loops: CDR1 MNHNY, CDR2 SVGAGI (reference sequence). This CDR3 has 17 amino acids. The J segment lost 3 bases and the V segment lost 4 bases, leaving 6 bases of the junction unmatched. For the CDR3, the DNA is TGTGCCAGCAGTTCCCCCCGGACTAGCGGGAGGGAAGAGACCCAGTACTTC. Translating it yields CASSSPRTSGREETQYF.

V usage is TRBV30 and J usage is TRBJ2-7; 7 nucleotides agree with TRBD2. CDR1 and CDR2 (germline): GTSNPN, SVGIG (reference sequence). The CDR3 sequence is 13 residues long. The V gene end was trimmed by 3 bases and the J gene end by 5 bases; junction bases not matched to a gene: 7. CDR3 sequence (DNA): TGTGCCTGGAGAAGACTAGCTTTACACGAGCAGTACTTC. This codes for CAWRRLALHEQYF.

V is TRBV12-5 and J is TRBJ1-1; no firm D call. Trimming shortened V by 6 bases and J by 1 base, and 9 bases separated the two germline ends. Germline lookup yields CDR1 LGHNT and CDR2 FRNRAP. The CDR3 extends over 13 amino acids. The DNA of the CDR3 is TGTGCTAGTGGCCGGGGAGGGAACACTGAAGCTTTCTTT. It encodes CASGRGGNTEAFF.

This chain joins TRBV6-2 or TRBV6-3 and TRBJ1-1, with D perhaps TRBD1 (5 bases). This CDR3 is built from 14 residues. V was cut by 0 bases and J by 4 bases, with 9 bases left in between. Germline V gives CDR1 MNHEY, CDR2 SVGEGT. In DNA form, the CDR3 reads TGTGCCAGCAGTTACTCGAGGCAGGGCACTGAAGCTTTCTTT. Its translation is CASSYSRQGTEAFF.

In this sample, this clonotype turned up once. The chain employs TRBV9 and TRBJ1-2; 7 bases are a match to TRBD1. V shed 5 bases and J 7 bases; nucleotides not matched to a gene: 5. The CDR3 consists of 12 residues. Germline lookup yields CDR1 SGDLS and CDR2 YYNGEE. CDR3 sequence reads: CASRVDRAGYTF. The CDR3, as DNA: TGTGCCAGCAGAGTCGACAGGGCTGGCTACACCTTC.

The V and J genes are TRBV24-1 and TRBJ2-7, with 10 bases lining up with TRBD1. Germline-derived CDR1 and CDR2 are KGHDR and SFDVKD. This CDR3 has 16 residues. J lost 3 bases, V lost 1 base, and 5 bases had no gene match. CDR3 in DNA: TGTGCCACCAGTGATTTCTTCCGGACAGGGGGCTACGAGCAGTACTTC. Protein: CATSDFFRTGGYEQYF.

The chain has TRBV19 and TRBJ1-5, with TRBD1 matching over 8 bases. Germline-derived CDR1 and CDR2 are LNHDA and SQIVND (reference sequence). The junction had 9 bases not matched to a gene; V was cut back by 1 base and J by 7 bases. The CDR3 spans 16 residues. The CDR3 spells CASSIALRQGKQPQHF. CDR3 bases: TGTGCCAGTAGTATAGCCCTCCGACAGGGGAAACAGCCCCAGCATTTT.

This clonotype was counted a few times. The V call is TRBV7-6, the J call TRBJ2-5; no firm D call. The germline CDR1 and CDR2 sequences are SGHVS and FNYEAQ. Trimming took 5 bases from V and 2 from J, leaving 9 bases between them. This CDR3 is 13 amino acids long. The CDR3 DNA reads TGTGCCAGCAGCAAAACAGTACAAGAGACCCAGTACTTC. Protein: CASSKTVQETQYF.

This clonotype was seen a handful of times. The CDR3 loop is CASSYAGNYGYTF. CDR3 coding DNA: TGTGCCAGCAGTTACGCAGGGAACTATGGCTACACCTTC. The chain recombines TRBV6-5 with TRBJ1-2, with D maybe TRBD1 (5 bases). CDR3 size: 13 residues. The ends were cut back, 2 bases at V and 2 bases at J, with 6 bases in the middle. Germline values: CDR1 MNHEY, CDR2 SVGAGI.

The V call is TRBV6-5, the J call TRBJ2-5, with D hard to call. CDR1 and CDR2 (germline): MNHEY, SVGAGI. The V gene lost 2 bases and the J gene lost 5 bases, with 12 bases spanning the gap. The CDR3 has 14 residues. The CDR3 DNA sequence: TGTGCCAGCAGTTACCCGATAGGGTTTGAGACCCAGTACTTC. This codes for CASSYPIGFETQYF.

Concerning this clonotype: Since no conserved phenylalanine or tryptophan closes the CDR3, a read error is the likely cause. The chain joins TRBV7-6 to TRBJ2-5, with 8 bases identical to TRBD2. Germline CDR1 SGHVS, CDR2 FNYEAQ. V was pared by 3 bases and J by 4 bases, with 4 bases of the junction left unmatched. The CDR3 consists of 14 residues. The CDR3 here is CASSFSSGLETQYS. CDR3 coding DNA: TGTGCCAGCAGCTTTTCTAGCGGGCTAGAGACCCAGTACTCC.

The J gene is TRBJ2-3, the V gene TRBV20-1, with 13 positions matching TRBD2. The trim removed 1 base at V and 3 bases at J, leaving 1 base unmatched. From germline, CDR1 is DFQATT and CDR2 SNEGSKA (reference sequence). The CDR3 loop spans 15 amino acids. The CDR3 DNA sequence: TGCAGTGCTAGAGGGACTAGCGGGAGAACAGATACGCAGTATTTT. Protein product: CSARGTSGRTDTQYF.

The CDR3 nucleotides read TGTGCCAGCAGTGGAGCTTGGCGGACCGGGGAGCTGTTTTTT. Protein sequence: CASSGAWRTGELFF. The chain couples TRBV12-3 or TRBV12-4 to TRBJ2-2; no definite D call. CDR3 length: 14 amino acids. V was shortened by 5 bases and J by 5 bases, with 12 bases between the two germline ends.

The chain employs TRBV19 and TRBJ1-5; the D is unclear. This CDR3 has 15 amino acids. CDR1 and CDR2 (germline): LNHDA, SQIVND (reference sequence). V lost 6 bases and J 0 bases, leaving 12 bases between the germline ends. The CDR3 region is CASSFDPYSNQPQHF. In DNA form, the CDR3 reads TGTGCCAGTAGCTTTGACCCTTATAGCAATCAGCCCCAGCATTTT.

The rearrangement joins TRBV7-3 to TRBJ2-1; tentative D call: TRBD2 (7 bases). This CDR3 has 15 amino acids. Germline V lookup: CDR1 SGHTA, CDR2 FQGTGA. The V end lost 2 bases, the J end lost 4 bases, and 12 bases lay between the germline ends. The CDR3, as DNA: TGTGCCAGCAGCTTAGTGGGGGGGGCTTACAATGAGCAGTTCTTC. This encodes CASSLVGGAYNEQFF.

This clonotype was observed a handful of times. The chain carries TRBV28 and TRBJ1-1; TRBD1 might be the D (6 bases). Between the trimmed V and J ends, which lost 6 bases and 1 base, there was a span of 15 bases. CDR3 length: 15 amino acids. Germline CDR1 is MDHEN and CDR2 is SYDVKM. The CDR3 nucleotides are TGTGCCAGCAGGGGACACAGCGGCGGGAACACTGAAGCTTTCTTT. This sequence encodes CASRGHSGGNTEAFF.

In its sample, this clonotype was seen a few times. The chain recombines TRBV15 with TRBJ2-3; 14 nucleotides line up with TRBD2. J lost 0 bases, V lost 2 bases, and 7 bases had no gene match. Germline V lookup: CDR1 LNHNV, CDR2 YYDKDF (reference sequence). There are 19 residues in the CDR3. The chain's CDR3 is CATSRPRGLAGVSTDTQYF. CDR3 DNA: TGTGCCACCAGCAGACCCAGGGGACTAGCGGGGGTTAGCACAGATACGCAGTATTTT.

By share of the sample, this clonotype is medium-sized. J is TRBJ2-5 and V is TRBV20-1; TRBD2 aligns across 7 bases. This CDR3 is built from 14 residues. V lost 5 bases and J lost 5; bases outside the gene matches: 11. CDR1 is DFQATT and CDR2 is SNEGSKA in the germline V gene (reference sequence). The CDR3, as DNA: TGCAGTGCTGTAGGGGAGGGCCTTTTGGAGACCCAGTACTTC. Translating it yields CSAVGEGLLETQYF.

With regard to this clonotype: Since the CDR3 does not end with the conserved phenylalanine or tryptophan, this likely comes from a read error. The chain has TRBV2 and TRBJ1-1; 7 nucleotides align to TRBD1. CDR1 is SNHLY, CDR2 FYNNEI, per germline. This CDR3 region has 14 residues. Losses at the gene ends were 6 bases for V and 3 bases for J; bases not matched to a gene: 7. As DNA, the CDR3 is TGTGCCAGCAGCCAGGAACAGGGGCACACTGAAGCTTTCTCT. It is translated as CASSQEQGHTEAFS.

Note on this clonotype: Since a much larger clone is just one base distant, this may be a read error. No conserved phenylalanine or tryptophan is present at the end of the CDR3, so a read error is the likely explanation. The rearrangement joins TRBV10-1 to TRBJ2-7, with unresolved D. This CDR3 is built from 14 residues. Germline lookup yields CDR1 WNHNN and CDR2 SYGVQD (reference sequence). Trimming removed 2 bases from V and 5 bases from J, with 13 bases in between. CDR3 protein: CASSEPSRLNEQYS. The CDR3 coding sequence is TGCGCCAGCAGTGAGCCCTCCCGATTGAACGAGCAGTACTCC.